Included here is one T cell receptor (beta chain) sequence, with context. Its antigen is undetermined. The sample belongs to a study of CD4 T cells in relation to SARS-CoV-2 and coronaviruses. CD4+ T cells from unexposed donors were obtained before the COVID-19 pandemic (2011-2018). Isolation of CD4+ T cells took place after nine to ten days in culture. Germline V CDR1 and CDR2: SGDLS, YYNGEE. The CDR3 spans 16 residues. The V and J ends lost 4 bases and 6 bases, in that order; junction bases with no gene match: 9. Repertoires were generated with immunoSEQ multiplex PCR, while TCRdb's copy carries only in-frame clones and drops some. The sample shows roughly 30,000 clones, about 70% of them seen only once.

The chain has TRBV9 and TRBJ2-1; 11 nucleotides agree with TRBD1. Specimen: CD4+ T cells from PBMCs, cultured in vitro. The source is a human donor in good health. CDR3 protein: CASSSRDRGDINEQFF. The CDR3 DNA reads as TGTGCCAGCAGCTCCCGGGACAGGGGGGACATCAATGAGCAGTTCTTC.